Given below is one T cell receptor (beta chain) in context. The antigen it binds to is not known. No much larger clone exists at a distance of one base, and base qualities are not known. This record belongs to a study of cytomegalovirus exposure and HLA in healthy donors (TCRdb year 2017). About the study as a whole: According to an earlier analysis of several hundred of the donors, about 190 million T cells yielded approximately 120 million unique TCR beta sequences and roughly 280 Gb of sequence data. An earlier analysis of fewer than 700 of the donors applied high-throughput TCR beta sequencing to assess whether each TCR beta V gene segment acted as functional or pseudogenic. The genetic ancestry cluster associated with self-reported Caucasian donors included over 80% of the 398 genotyped donors. Donor age, sex, ethnicity and CMV serostatus were compiled together with the repertoire data. Besides the first cohort of around 700 subjects, a separate validation cohort made up of over a hundred different subjects was used. Every repertoire in the discovery cohort had been generated on one and the same sequencing platform. The study aimed to test whether cataloging public T cell receptors could reveal signatures of past pathogen exposure. The study combined high-throughput TCR immunosequencing, statistical association of individual TCRs with disease status, and machine learning to predict cytomegalovirus infection status. Roughly 5 DR-DQ haplotypes were handled as single units for association and clustering, since linkage in the cohort was strong. The later analysis used no new phenotypic data to find candidate immune exposures, relying instead on TCR beta sequences and their occurrence across donors. A later analysis re-analyzed previously published TCR beta repertoires from 600 to 850 donors and added high-resolution HLA genotyping to study TCR occurrence patterns. On average, roughly 250,000 unique TCR beta nucleotide sequences were sequenced per donor among a few hundred genotyped donors of the cohort, with roughly 20% of those sequences being non-productive. Genome-wide SNP genotypes for about 60% of the roughly 670 donors were used in a later genetic analysis, which treated that subset as a discovery cohort. HLA typing covered class I and class II loci at four-digit resolution. The study used immunosequencing to profile the T cell repertoires of around 600 subjects and linked those repertoires to cytomegalovirus serostatus. An early release that covered more than 550 HLA-typed donors contained approximately 300 gigabases of sequencing data and approximately 85 million unique TCR sequences. Typing coverage differed by locus: A, B, C, DRB1 and DQB1 were typed in roughly 620-640 donors, DQA1 in 522, DPA1 in approximately 600, and DPB1 in approximately 450.

Libraries were prepared through the immunoSEQ multiplex PCR assay. The multiplex PCR relied on a mix of 60 forward primers for TCR Vbeta segments and 13 reverse primers for TCR Jbeta segments. Amplification of the CDR3 region of rearranged TCR beta genes was performed with a multiplex PCR assay on genomic DNA. Amplified TCR beta libraries were sequenced as 87-base-pair reads on the Illumina HiSeq System. In the authors' own workflow: In a later analysis, roughly 80 million unique TCR beta chains were counted across the 500 to 700 repertoires, and roughly 10 million of these chains were shared by at least two donors. To remove PCR and sequencing errors, raw reads were error-corrected and collapsed into unique sequences using a nearest-neighbor algorithm that merged closely related sequences. To assign V, D and J gene segments, CDR3 sequences were aligned to IMGT reference sequences. For a sequence to be retained, a match of at least six nucleotides to both a V gene segment and a J gene segment was required. Rearrangements were classified as productive when the CDR3 lacked stop codons and remained in frame with V and J, and all other rearrangements were classified as non-productive. CDR3 was defined according to IMGT convention as the region running from the second conserved V-encoded cysteine to the conserved J-encoded phenylalanine. The earlier analysis of approximately 500 of the donors excluded sequences that lacked an unambiguous match to a single V gene segment. In an earlier analysis of roughly 600 of the donors, a V segment was called functional when productive rearrangements were above 56.7%, and segregating when the standard deviation between donors exceeded 5%. A statistical classification framework was built for diagnosing cytomegalovirus status from the catalog of TCR beta chain sequences. In a later analysis, TCR nucleotide sequences were compared against IMGT/GENE-DB human TR gene sequences so that V and J genes could be assigned. The TCRdist pipeline was used in a later analysis to assign CDR3 sequences and most-parsimonious VDJ recombination scenarios. In a later analysis, every TCR beta chain was defined by the combination of its CDR3 amino acid sequence and its V-gene family, and reads without a unique V-gene family were dropped. In a later analysis, approximately 590 highly shared, low-generation-probability nucleotide sequences were removed to address suspected cross-contamination and a sequencing artifact. A later analysis calculated a clonal expansion index for each public chain from normalized within-repertoire ranks of inferred template counts. In a later analysis, generation probabilities were computed with a VDJ recombination model fitted to out-of-frame rearrangements, and the resulting probabilities were checked against IGoR. Hypergeometric tests were used in a later analysis to score TCR-TCR, TCR-HLA and TCR-CMV co-occurrence, with a repertoire-size bias correction applied to the TCR pairs. A later analysis estimated false discovery rates by permuting HLA or CMV assignments 20 times. In a later analysis, co-occurring TCRs were grouped with DBSCAN, and TCRdist sequence similarity was added when clustering was performed within HLA-allele-positive subsets. For co-occurrence clustering, repertoires with fewer than 30,000 or more than 120,000 public chains were excluded, along with five repertoires with anomalous nucleotide sharing. TCRdb limited this immuneACCESS table to in-frame rearrangements with V and J called. A share of clones is missing; checked studies link under half to unresolved V genes, and the rest is unexplained. From that table come the V and J calls and clone size; the DNA was used to work out D and trimming. Present in this sample are approximately 170,000 clones, around 85% of which were seen just once. 1% of the sample is in the top ten clones.

The cohort comprised 710 or so healthy bone marrow donors. At the time of sampling, every cohort member was nominally healthy, though immune exposures that went unrecorded were likely present. The donor tested CMV seronegative and was one of the 352 seronegative cohort members. Each donor provided a peripheral blood sample, and peripheral blood mononuclear cells were used for TCR beta sequencing. Genomic DNA extraction from the blood cell samples was performed with the Qiagen DNeasy Blood Extraction Kit. What the work shows at the level of the full study, not this receptor alone: When HLA alleles, especially DR and DQ, strongly co-occurred, attributing TCR associations to individual alleles was difficult. In a later analysis, the rate of TCR association differed among HLA loci, with DRB1 alleles having the most associated TCRs and HLA-C alleles having the fewest. A further reported finding was that TCR beta sequences accurately predicted the HLA-A and HLA-B alleles for most subjects in the first cohort. The earlier analysis of a few hundred of the donors excluded roughly 17 rarely observed V segments, including chromosome 9 orphons, because counts were too low. In an earlier analysis of some 640 of the donors, most TCR beta V segments were observed in productive rearrangements about 87% or about 30% of the time, broadly matching IMGT annotations. Linkage disequilibrium might explain the correlated functional status among segregating V segments, but an unknown experimental factor could not be excluded. V-gene and J-gene trimming of TCR beta chains was associated with a missense DCLRE1C variant in a later genetic analysis, and the association was replicated in an independent cohort. The study gave a list of around 170 TCR beta chains associated with cytomegalovirus. A later analysis associated about 17,000 TCR beta sequences with specific HLA alleles at a false discovery rate of 0.05. In vitro tests confirmed that a few of the cytomegalovirus-associated TCR beta chains recognize cytomegalovirus antigens. Some IMGT-functional V segments, including TRBV6-2 and TRBV6-3, could not be distinguished by the 87-base-pair reads and were therefore excluded. CMV serostatus was the only immune exposure information available for the cohort. A later analysis found that HLA-associated TCR beta chains were more clonally expanded and had lower generation probabilities than equally common non-associated chains. The classifier was reported to diagnose cytomegalovirus status with high specificity and sensitivity in both the original and validation cohorts. Most TCR sequences were seen in very few donors, while some public TCRs were found in many individuals. Compared with the roughly 720-donor mean, donors in an Asian-associated ancestry cluster had fewer N-insertions in productive TCRs, according to a later genetic analysis. According to a later analysis, most CMV-associated TCR beta chains appeared to be HLA-restricted, and the HLA associations seemed to be driven largely by CMV exposure. This cohort had only TCR beta chains sequenced, and the lack of alpha or paired-chain data limited which features could be detected. A cluster of highly shared sequence variants was judged likely to represent a technical artifact of the sequencing pipeline. Because HLA typing was unavailable for some donors at each locus, only the typed subset was used in association tests. Roughly uniform sequencing depth across donors was assumed in presence/absence analyses, although this assumption may not hold. According to the authors, the approach could potentially be generalized to other disease states and immunological phenotypes. According to a later analysis, parvovirus B19, influenza, CMV and Epstein-Barr virus appeared linked to several top co-occurrence clusters.

CDR1 MNHEY and CDR2 SVGAGI are derived from the germline V gene. Unmatched junction bases come to 3, with V trimmed by 8 bases and J by 2 bases. The CDR3 holds 13 amino acids from the cysteine to the phenylalanine. Of all the DNA, just the CDR3 is kept, 39 bases in frame from base 1. The sample was PBMCs. The sequence was obtained from a boy younger than 10 in good health and CMV-seronegative. Rearrangement joined TRBV6-5 to TRBJ1-3; 7 nucleotides in the junction match TRBD1. CDR3 region: CASAQGAGNTIYF. The DNA is TGTGCCAGCGCCCAGGGGGCTGGAAACACCATATATTTT.